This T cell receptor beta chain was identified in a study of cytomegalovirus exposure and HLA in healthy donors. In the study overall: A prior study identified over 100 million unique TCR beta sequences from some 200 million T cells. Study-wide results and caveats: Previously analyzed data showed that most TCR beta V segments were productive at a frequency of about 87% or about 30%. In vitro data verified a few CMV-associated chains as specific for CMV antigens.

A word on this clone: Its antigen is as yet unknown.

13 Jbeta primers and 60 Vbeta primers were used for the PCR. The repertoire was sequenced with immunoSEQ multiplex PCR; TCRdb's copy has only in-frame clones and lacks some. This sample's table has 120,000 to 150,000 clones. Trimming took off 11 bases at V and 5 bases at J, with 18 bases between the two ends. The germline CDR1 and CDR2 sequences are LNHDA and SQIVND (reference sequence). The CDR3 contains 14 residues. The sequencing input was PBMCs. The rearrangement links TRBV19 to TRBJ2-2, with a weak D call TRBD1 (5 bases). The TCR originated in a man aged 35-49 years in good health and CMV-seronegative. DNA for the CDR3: TGTGCCTCAATACTGCAGGGATCTACCGGGGAGCTGTTTTTT. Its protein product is CASILQGSTGELFF.